Below, one TCR beta chain is given with its context. This record comes from a study of blood T cell repertoires in COVID-19. On the study more broadly: COVID-19 samples, acute and convalescent, were from the United States, Italy and Spain.

Repertoires were generated with immunoSEQ multiplex PCR, while TCRdb's copy carries only in-frame clones and drops some. The sample has 56,000 or so clones, just over 85% seen once. This receptor was taken from a woman older than 75 with active COVID-19. Source material: peripheral blood.

The CDR3 spells CASSIRAGGGTSTDTQYF. The CDR3 DNA is TGTGCCAGTAGTATCCGGGCTGGCGGGGGGACTAGCACAGATACGCAGTATTTT. This sequence joins TRBV19 and TRBJ2-3; 8 bases align to TRBD2. CDR3 length: 18 amino acids. Germline-derived CDR1 and CDR2 are LNHDA and SQIVND (reference sequence). J gave up 0 bases and V 3 bases, and 11 bases lay outside the gene matches.